Sequencing of this T cell receptor beta chain was carried out in a study of human T cells and chemical hapten exposure. Overall study context: Sensitization involved placing 2% DPC onto a 2 cm by 2 cm region of upper inner arm skin.

Time point given: pre-sensitization, week 0. Described treatment: therapeutic diphenylcyclopropenone sensitization with weekly scalp DPC. This CDR3 has 14 residues. CDR1 and CDR2 (germline): SGHTA, FQGTGA. The V gene lost 5 bases and the J gene lost 7 bases, with 15 bases spanning the gap. TCRdb re-derived calls from the RACE reads in MiXCR, one entry per CDR3 protein. In the table there are some 200,000 distinct CDR3 sequences, 30% of which are singletons. The sequence derives from a woman aged 25 to 39 with alopecia areata. Some clones in this sample may be carry-over from other donors' samples. V and J are TRBV7-3 and TRBJ2-1; weak D call: TRBD2 (6 bases). The source material was whole blood, sampled in connection with sensitization to the hapten diphenylcyclopropenone (DPC). CDR3 sequence (DNA): TGTGCCAGCAGCCTGGGGACTCTGGTAAATGAGCAGTTCTTC. Translated: CASSLGTLVNEQFF.